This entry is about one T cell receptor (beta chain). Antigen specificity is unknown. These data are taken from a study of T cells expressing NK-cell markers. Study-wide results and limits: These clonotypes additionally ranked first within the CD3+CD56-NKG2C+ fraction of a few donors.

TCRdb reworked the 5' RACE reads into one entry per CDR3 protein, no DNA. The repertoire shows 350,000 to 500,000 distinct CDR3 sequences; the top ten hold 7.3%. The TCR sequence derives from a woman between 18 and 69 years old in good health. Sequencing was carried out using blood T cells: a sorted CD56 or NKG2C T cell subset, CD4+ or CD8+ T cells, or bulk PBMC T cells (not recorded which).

The CDR3 sequence: CASSQVLGGNYGYTF. V is TRBV4-2 and J is TRBJ1-2. The germline CDR1 and CDR2 sequences are LGHNA and YNFKEQ. The CDR3 is 15 amino acids.